The present T cell receptor (beta chain) was sequenced within a study of response to subunit inactivated influenza vaccine. V lost 5 bases and J lost 4, with 20 bases in between. This CDR3 is 16 amino acids long. CDR1 is MNHEY, CDR2 SMNVEV, per germline (reference sequence). Comment on this clonotype: Antigen: not known.

Findings and caveats of the study: The study's authors posited that every seasonal influenza vaccination enlists few new T cells.

A single record per CDR3 protein comes from TCRdb applying MiXCR to the RT-PCR reads. Here the sample spans fewer than 750,000 distinct CDR3 sequences, around 13% being singletons. The sample consisted of PBMCs from blood, taken 12 days after vaccination. The V gene is TRBV27, the J gene TRBJ2-5; possible D gene TRBD1, 7 bases. The TCR originated in a man in his fifties or sixties who received an inactivated influenza vaccine. The CDR3 sequence is CASSHQGGQEGETQYF. In DNA form, the CDR3 reads TGTGCCAGCAGTCATCAGGGTGGACAGGAGGGAGAGACCCAGTACTTC.